This T cell receptor (beta chain) is drawn from a study of PD-L1 blockade in urothelial cancer. Study context: Most of the roughly 30 patients were men whose urothelial cancer was bladder-origin. Each participant's history included 0 to 3 prior chemotherapy regimens.

The sample's time point: peripheral blood 6 weeks after treatment start. Produced via immunoSEQ multiplex PCR; TCRdb's table is partial and in-frame only. The top ten hold approximately 3.1% of the sample, which has around 30,000 clones, around 80% seen once. The CDR3 sequence is 13 residues long. The germline V gene encodes CDR1 SGHAT and CDR2 FQNNGV. V shed 7 bases, J shed 6 bases, and the junction held 9 bases outside the gene matches. The chain recombines TRBV11-2 with TRBJ2-7, with 7 bases fitting TRBD1. The receptor comes from a man aged 65 to 85 with urothelial cancer. The specimen was PBMCs, collected around atezolizumab (anti-PD-L1) treatment. The CDR3 is CASMRTGFFEQYF. The CDR3 bases are TGTGCCAGCATGCGGACAGGCTTCTTCGAGCAGTACTTC.